Listed below are T cell receptor beta chains from one sample, sequenced in a study of blood T cell repertoires in COVID-19. This table comes from immunoSEQ multiplex PCR, and its TCRdb copy is limited to in-frame clones, with some not included. The table has 150,000 or so clones, nearly 80% seen once; the top ten hold just under 3%. Sequencing was done on a sample of PBMCs or T cells enriched from blood (not recorded which). These receptors originate from a woman in her fifties or sixties who had recovered from COVID-19. The CDR3 runs from the conserved cysteine through the conserved F or W. A D gene is named only where the DNA matches it firmly. Clone size is not always given. Where it is, it says once, few, many or a class for expanded clones.

>TRBJ1-1|-|TRBV2|-
CASSVITGSDTEAFF
TGTGCCAGCAGTGTTATAACAGGGAGCGACACTGAAGCTTTCTTT
>TRBJ1-1|-|TRBV19|-
CASSIERGTEAFF
TGTGCCAGTAGTATAGAAAGAGGCACTGAAGCTTTCTTT
>TRBJ2-1|-|TRBV5-6|-
CASSLLQGTSGQFF
TGTGCCAGCAGCTTGTTACAGGGTACGTCAGGGCAGTTCTTC
>TRBJ2-1|-|TRBV9|-
CASSEDSSSYNEQFF
TGTGCCAGCAGCGAAGACTCGAGCTCCTACAATGAGCAGTTCTTC
>TRBJ1-2|TRBD1|TRBV2|few
CASSEAGQGVAGYTF
TGTGCCAGCAGTGAAGCGGGACAGGGAGTTGCTGGCTACACCTTC
>TRBJ2-7|-|TRBV5-5|-
CASSDQRRGEQYF
TGTGCCAGCAGCGACCAGCGGAGGGGCGAGCAGTACTTC
>TRBJ2-6|-|TRBV11-2|-
CASLQASSGANVLTF
TGTGCCAGCTTACAGGCGAGCTCTGGGGCCAACGTCCTGACTTTC
>TRBJ1-6|TRBD1|TRBV5-1|-
CASSFGTAASRGSPLHF
TGCGCCAGCAGCTTCGGGACAGCCGCCTCCCGGGGTTCACCCCTCCACTTT
>TRBJ1-2|TRBD1|TRBV28|-
CASTTLRDRGVHGYTF
TGTGCCAGCACCACCCTCCGGGACAGGGGGGTCCATGGCTACACCTTC
>TRBJ1-5|TRBD1|TRBV6-5|-
CASRTGFQPQHF
TGTGCCAGCAGGACAGGGTTTCAGCCCCAGCATTTT
>TRBJ2-7|TRBD2|TRBV30|-
CAWSPRTRASGSSYEQYF
TGTGCCTGGAGTCCGCGGACACGAGCTAGCGGGAGTTCCTACGAGCAGTACTTC
>TRBJ2-3|-|TRBV19|few
CASSIHPGSTDTQYF
TGTGCCAGTAGTATTCACCCAGGGAGCACAGATACGCAGTATTTT
>TRBJ1-2|TRBD1|TRBV6-5|-
CASSYDTGEWGSYTF
TGTGCCAGCAGTTACGACACAGGGGAGTGGGGGAGCTACACCTTC
>TRBJ1-1|-|TRBV28|-
CASSLSKTFLEHTEAFF
TGTGCCAGCAGTTTATCTAAAACTTTTCTTGAGCACACTGAAGCTTTCTTT
>TRBJ1-1|-|TRBV29-1|once
CSVAGSQTEAFF
TGCAGCGTTGCTGGCAGTCAAACAGAAGCTTTCTTT
>TRBJ1-1|TRBD1|TRBV6-1|-
CASSEKGQGRTEAFF
TGTGCCAGCAGTGAAAAGGGACAGGGGAGGACTGAAGCTTTCTTT
>TRBJ1-6|-|TRBV6-5|few
CASSYSGQLHF
TGTGCCAGCAGTTACTCCGGACAGCTCCACTTT
>TRBJ2-1|-|TRBV15|-
CATSRVGTTYNEQFF
TGTGCCACCAGCAGAGTAGGGACAACATACAATGAGCAGTTCTTC